What follows are 14 T cell receptor beta chains derived from one specimen sequenced in a study of blood T cell repertoires in COVID-19. Produced via immunoSEQ multiplex PCR; TCRdb's table is partial and in-frame only. The sample consists of over 150,000 clones, just under 85% of them appearing once. The material sequenced was peripheral blood. These receptor sequences come from a woman aged 60 to 75 with acute or convalescent COVID-19.

This sequence joins TRBV10-2 and TRBJ2-1; 10 nucleotides match TRBD2. The CDR3 is 14 amino acids. With V trimmed by 2 bases and J by 10 bases, 5 bases remained unmatched. Germline values: CDR1 WSHSY, CDR2 SAAADI. In nucleotides, the CDR3 is TGCGCCAGCAGTGAGATAGCGGGGGGTCAAGAGCAGTTCTTC. It codes for CASSEIAGGQEQFF.

This clone was picked up a small number of times. The chain uses TRBV19 and TRBJ1-6, with D possibly being TRBD1 (5 bases). Germline CDR1 reads LNHDA; CDR2 reads SQIVND (reference sequence). There are 14 residues in the CDR3. Trimming left V 4 bases short and J 3 bases short, with 7 bases between. The CDR3 region has the DNA TGTGCCAGTAGTACCGACAGCTATAATTCACCCCTCCACTTT. Its protein is CASSTDSYNSPLHF.

The chain recombines TRBV18 with TRBJ1-5, with 8 bases lining up with TRBD1. V lost 5 bases to trimming and J lost 6 bases; unmatched junction nucleotides: 6. Germline values: CDR1 KGHSH, CDR2 LQKENI. The CDR3 length is 14 residues. The CDR3 region has the DNA TGTGCCAGCTCAGTCGGACAGGGCAGTCAGCCCCAGCATTTT. Residues: CASSVGQGSQPQHF. The full variable domain, with the rest looked up from reference TRBV18 and TRBJ1-5, is NAGVMQNPRHLVRRRGQEARLRCSPMKGHSHVYWYRQLPEEGLKFMVYLQKENIIDESGMPKERFSAEFPKEGPSILRIQQVVRGDSAAYFCASSVGQGSQPQHFGDGTRLSIL.

The chain recombines TRBV21-1 with TRBJ2-1; TRBD2, the table's D call, was not compared with the DNA. TRBV21-1 is deemed a pseudogene. The CDR3 is 19 amino acids. In DNA, the CDR3 is TGTGCCAGCAGCAAAGGGGTGGCTAGCGGGCTGAGCTCCTACAATGAGCAGTTCTTC. This sequence encodes CASSKGVASGLSSYNEQFF.

This chain links TRBV7-3 with TRBJ2-5; perhaps TRBD2 as D (5 bases). The CDR3 consists of 14 residues. From germline, CDR1 is SGHTA and CDR2 FQGTGA. V was shortened by 4 bases and J by 4 bases, with 13 bases between the two germline ends. The CDR3 bases are TGTGCCAGCAGCTATGACGGGGATATAGAGACCCAGTACTTC. Protein product: CASSYDGDIETQYF. Full variable domain (rest looked up from reference TRBV7-3 and TRBJ2-5): GAGVSQTPSNKVTEKGKYVELRCDPISGHTALYWYRQSLGQGPEFLIYFQGTGAADDSGLPNDRFFAVRPEGSVSTLKIQRTERGDSAVYLCASSYDGDIETQYFGPGTRLLVL.

The chain has TRBV6-5 and TRBJ1-6; D is possibly TRBD1 (5 bases). This CDR3 comprises 15 residues. Germline CDR1 is MNHEY and CDR2 is SVGAGI. Between the trimmed V and J ends, which lost 0 bases and 8 bases, there was a span of 11 bases. The CDR3 spells CASSYSDSLDSPLHF. In nucleotides, the CDR3 is TGTGCCAGCAGTTACTCCGACAGTTTAGATTCACCCCTCCACTTT.

This chain uses TRBV27 with TRBJ2-3; 7 positions agree with TRBD1. Germline-derived CDR1 and CDR2 are MNHEY and SMNVEV (reference sequence). The J segment lost 0 bases and the V segment lost 6 bases, leaving 6 bases of the junction unmatched. This CDR3 is built from 15 residues. CDR3 DNA sequence: TGTGCCAGCAGACTTCAGGGACAGAGCACAGATACGCAGTATTTT. Translated: CASRLQGQSTDTQYF.

The rearrangement links TRBV10-1 to TRBJ2-1, with a weak D call TRBD2 (7 bases). The CDR3 has 16 residues. The V and J ends lost 5 bases and 5 bases respectively, with 19 bases between them. CDR1 and CDR2 (germline): WNHNN, SYGVQD (reference sequence). The CDR3 here is CASSWDVGGRNNEQFF. DNA of the CDR3: TGCGCCAGCAGTTGGGACGTGGGGGGGCGCAACAATGAGCAGTTCTTC.

The J gene is TRBJ2-7, the V gene TRBV5-7, with 7 positions matching TRBD1. TRBV5-7 is filed as an ORF, its function uncertain. V was pared by 4 bases and J by 5 bases, with 15 bases of the junction left unmatched. The CDR3 length is 16 residues. CDR3 loop: CASSVSSRGRGNEQYF. For the CDR3, the DNA is TGTGCCAGCAGCGTTAGCTCGAGGGGGCGAGGCAACGAGCAGTACTTC.

The chain carries TRBV3-1 (or the pseudogene TRBV3-2) and TRBJ2-5; 8 bases fit TRBD2. CDR3 size: 16 residues. The germline V gene has CDR1 LGHDT and CDR2 YNNKEL (reference sequence). J was trimmed by 5 bases and V by 4 bases; bases with no gene match: 12. The CDR3 sequence: CASSLFMSGGGETQYF. CDR3 DNA sequence: TGTGCCAGCAGCCTGTTTATGAGCGGGGGAGGGGAGACCCAGTACTTC.

The chain links TRBV29-1 to TRBJ2-5; TRBD1 might be the D (6 bases). Germline V lookup: CDR1 SQVTM, CDR2 ANQGSEA. The CDR3 extends over 13 amino acids. V was clipped by 1 base and J by 5 bases, with 11 bases between them. In DNA form, the CDR3 reads TGCAGCGTTGAAGGTGCAGGGGTGGAGACCCAGTACTTC. Protein: CSVEGAGVETQYF.

The chain recombines TRBV5-1 with TRBJ2-2, with TRBD1 matching over 7 bases. The CDR3 extends over 15 amino acids. V gave up 0 bases and J gave up 6 bases; unmatched junction bases: 5. Looked up from germline, CDR1 is SGHRS and CDR2 is YFSETQ. The CDR3 is CASSLDRGSAGELFF. The DNA of the CDR3 is TGCGCCAGCAGCTTGGACAGGGGAAGCGCCGGGGAGCTGTTTTTT.

This sequence joins TRBV27 and TRBJ2-6; 7 bases are shared with TRBD1. The germline V gene has CDR1 MNHEY and CDR2 SMNVEV (reference sequence). With V trimmed by 3 bases and J by 0 bases, 5 bases remained unmatched. This CDR3 region has 17 residues. This CDR3 reads CASSLTGITSGANVLTF. The CDR3 DNA sequence: TGTGCCAGCAGTTTGACAGGGATTACCTCTGGGGCCAACGTCCTGACTTTC.

This chain links TRBV7-6 with TRBJ1-1; unclear D gene. In germline, CDR1 is SGHVS, CDR2 FNYEAQ. The CDR3 runs to 16 residues. Trimming removed 0 bases from V and 0 bases from J, with 11 bases in between. The DNA for the CDR3 is TGTGCCAGCAGCTTAGCTGGCAACATAATGAACACTGAAGCTTTCTTT. Its translation is CASSLAGNIMNTEAFF.